The present T cell receptor (beta chain) was sequenced within a study of T cell repertoires in cytomegalovirus infection. Study as a whole: Public TCR beta signatures marked donors with CMV infection and the matching HLA.

CDR3 length: 12 amino acids. V lost 1 base to trimming and J lost 6 bases, with 3 bases between them. CDR1 is MNHEY and CDR2 is SMNVEV in the germline V gene (reference sequence). Findings of the study overall: HLA-C-restricted CMV clonotypes gave the most frequent clonotype in two of eight donors. Summed frequency of public TCR beta families distinguished CMV carriers with the relevant HLA.

Only a few counts were recorded for this clonotype. Antigen unknown. MiXCR, applied by TCRdb to the reads, yields one record per CDR3 protein. The profile shows around 110,000 distinct CDR3 sequences, over 9% of them singletons. Sequences were obtained from PBMCs, sequenced either directly or after in vitro stimulation (not recorded which). The TCR comes from a human donor in good health (CMV status not recorded). Some clones in this sample may be carry-over from other donors' samples. This sequence joins TRBV27 and TRBJ2-2; D not resolved. The CDR3 region is CASSLFAGELFF. The DNA for the CDR3 is TGTGCCAGCAGTTTATTCGCCGGGGAGCTGTTTTTT.